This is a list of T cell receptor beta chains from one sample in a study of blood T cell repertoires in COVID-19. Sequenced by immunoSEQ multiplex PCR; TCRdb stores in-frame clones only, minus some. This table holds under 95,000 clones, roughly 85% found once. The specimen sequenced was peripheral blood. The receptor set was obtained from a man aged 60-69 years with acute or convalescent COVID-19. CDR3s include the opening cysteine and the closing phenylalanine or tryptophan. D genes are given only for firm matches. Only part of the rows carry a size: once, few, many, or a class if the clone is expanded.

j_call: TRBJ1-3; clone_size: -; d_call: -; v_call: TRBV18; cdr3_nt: TGTGCCAGCTCACCGAACGGGTTCAGCTCTGGAAACACCATATATTTT; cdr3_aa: CASSPNGFSSGNTIYF
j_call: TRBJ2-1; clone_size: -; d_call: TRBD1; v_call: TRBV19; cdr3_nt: TGTGCCAGTAGTAACAGGGGGAGCTCCTACAATGAGCAGTTCTTC; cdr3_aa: CASSNRGSSYNEQFF
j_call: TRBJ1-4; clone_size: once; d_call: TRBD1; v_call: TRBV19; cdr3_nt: TGTGCCAGTAGCGTCCAGGGACAGCTGAATGAAAAACTGTTTTTT; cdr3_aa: CASSVQGQLNEKLFF
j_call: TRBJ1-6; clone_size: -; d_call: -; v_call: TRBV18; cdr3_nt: TGTGCCAGCTCACCGGGACTAAATTCACCCCTCCACTTT; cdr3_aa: CASSPGLNSPLHF
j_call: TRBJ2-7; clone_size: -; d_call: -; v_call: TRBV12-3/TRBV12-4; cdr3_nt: TGTGCCAGCAGTTTAGCAACAGGCCATACCCTGTTC; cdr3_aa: CASSLATGHTLF
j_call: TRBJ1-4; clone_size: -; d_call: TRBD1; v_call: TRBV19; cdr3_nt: TGTGCCAGTAGACTCGGGACAGGCTCAAATGAAAAACTGTTTTTT; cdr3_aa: CASRLGTGSNEKLFF
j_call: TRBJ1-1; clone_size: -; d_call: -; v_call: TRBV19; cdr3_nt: TGTGCCAGTACCATATCTACAGGGTACACTGAAGCTTTCTTT; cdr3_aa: CASTISTGYTEAFF
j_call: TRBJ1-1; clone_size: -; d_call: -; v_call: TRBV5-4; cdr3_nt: TGTGCCAGCAGCTTGGTCGGGGAAACTGAAGCTTTCTTT; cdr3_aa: CASSLVGETEAFF
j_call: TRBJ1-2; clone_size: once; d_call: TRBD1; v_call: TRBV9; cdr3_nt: TGTGCCAGCAGCGTAGGGACGGGACAGTATGGCTACACCTTC; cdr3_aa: CASSVGTGQYGYTF
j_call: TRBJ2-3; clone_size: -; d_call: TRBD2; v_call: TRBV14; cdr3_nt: TGTGCCAGCAGCCAAGATGTTGCTAGCGGAAGCACAGATACGCAGTATTTT; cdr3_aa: CASSQDVASGSTDTQYF
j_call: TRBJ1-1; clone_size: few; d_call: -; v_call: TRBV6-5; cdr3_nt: TGTGCCACTGACACCCGGCCAAAAGCTTTCTTT; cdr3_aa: CATDTRPKAFF
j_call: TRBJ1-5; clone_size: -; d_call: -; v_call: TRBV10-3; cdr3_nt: TGTGCCATCAGTGAGGTGGGGGGGCAGCCCCAGCATTTT; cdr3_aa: CAISEVGGQPQHF
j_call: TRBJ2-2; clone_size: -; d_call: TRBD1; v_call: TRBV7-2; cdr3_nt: TGTGCCAGCGGCAGGGGGCGAGCGAACACCGGGGAGCTGTTTTTT; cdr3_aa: CASGRGRANTGELFF
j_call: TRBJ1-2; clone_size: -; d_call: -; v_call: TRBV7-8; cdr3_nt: TGTGCCAGCAGCTTAGAGACAGGTCGAAGGGGCTACACCTTC; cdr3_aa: CASSLETGRRGYTF
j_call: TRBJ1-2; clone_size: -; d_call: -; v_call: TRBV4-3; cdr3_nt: TGCGCCAGCAGCCAAGATCGGGAGGGACGAGGCTACACCTTC; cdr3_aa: CASSQDREGRGYTF
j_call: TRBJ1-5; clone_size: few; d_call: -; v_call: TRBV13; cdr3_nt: TGTGCCAGCAGCTTCGGGGGAATCAATCAGCCCCAGCATTTT; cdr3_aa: CASSFGGINQPQHF
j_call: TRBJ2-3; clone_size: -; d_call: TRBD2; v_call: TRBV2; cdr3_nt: TGTGCCAGCAGGAGGAGCGGGGGGGCCGTCACAGATACGCAGTATTTT; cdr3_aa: CASRRSGGAVTDTQYF
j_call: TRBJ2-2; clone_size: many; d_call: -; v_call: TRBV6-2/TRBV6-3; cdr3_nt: TGTGCCAGCAGTTCTCAGGACACCGGGGAGCTGTTTTTT; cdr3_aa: CASSSQDTGELFF
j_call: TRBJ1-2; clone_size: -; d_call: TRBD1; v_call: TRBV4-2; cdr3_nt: TGTGCCAGCAGCCAACCGGGACAGGACTATGGCTACACCTTC; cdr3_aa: CASSQPGQDYGYTF
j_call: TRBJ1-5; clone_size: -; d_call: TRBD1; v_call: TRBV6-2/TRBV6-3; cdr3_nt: TGTGCCAGCAGTCGGGACAGCTCAGGGCCCCAGCATTTT; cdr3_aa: CASSRDSSGPQHF
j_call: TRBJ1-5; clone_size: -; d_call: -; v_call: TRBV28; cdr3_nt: TGTGCCAGCAGTTTGACAGAGACTAATCAGCCCCAGCATTTT; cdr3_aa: CASSLTETNQPQHF
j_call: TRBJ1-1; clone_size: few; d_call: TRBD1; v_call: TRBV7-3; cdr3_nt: TGTGCCAGCAGCTACACAGGGGACACTGAAGCTTTCTTT; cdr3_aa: CASSYTGDTEAFF
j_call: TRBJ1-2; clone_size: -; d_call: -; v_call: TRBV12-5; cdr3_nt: TGTGCTAGTGGTTTGGAGAACCATCACAGGGTTATTGGCTACACCTTC; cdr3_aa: CASGLENHHRVIGYTF
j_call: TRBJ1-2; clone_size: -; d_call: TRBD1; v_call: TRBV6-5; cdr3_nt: TGTGCCACCCACGGAGGGGGCGAGAACTATGGCTACACCTTC; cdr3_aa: CATHGGGENYGYTF
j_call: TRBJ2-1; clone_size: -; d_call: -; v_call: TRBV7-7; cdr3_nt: TGTGCTAGCAGCTTAGCCCCTGCCTACGGAGAGGCTAGACAGTACAATGAGCAGTTCTTC; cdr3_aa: CASSLAPAYGEARQYNEQFF
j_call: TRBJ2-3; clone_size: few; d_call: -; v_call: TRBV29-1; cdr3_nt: TGCAGCGTTGAATGGTCGGGGGAGCTCACAGATACGCAGTATTTT; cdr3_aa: CSVEWSGELTDTQYF
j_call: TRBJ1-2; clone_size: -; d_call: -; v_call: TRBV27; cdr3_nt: TGTGCCAGCAGTTTATCACCAGGAACTAACTATGGCTACACCTTC; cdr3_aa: CASSLSPGTNYGYTF
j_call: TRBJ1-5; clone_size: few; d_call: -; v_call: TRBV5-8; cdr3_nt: TGTGCCAGCGGGAGCAGGAAGAATCAGCCCCAGCATTTT; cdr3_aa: CASGSRKNQPQHF
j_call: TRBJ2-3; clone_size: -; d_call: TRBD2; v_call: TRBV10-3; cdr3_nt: TGTGCCATCAGTGAGTCGACGACTAGCGGGGGCAGCTACACAGATACGCAGTATTTT; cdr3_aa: CAISESTTSGGSYTDTQYF
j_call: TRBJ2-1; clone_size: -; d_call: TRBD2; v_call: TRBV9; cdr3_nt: TGTGCCAGCAGCGTTGGCGGGGGGGCTGCCTACAATGAGCAGTTCTTC; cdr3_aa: CASSVGGGAAYNEQFF
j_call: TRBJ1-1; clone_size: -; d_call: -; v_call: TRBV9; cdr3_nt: TGTGCCAGCAGCGAGCAGGGTTCGGCTTTCTTT; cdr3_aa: CASSEQGSAFF
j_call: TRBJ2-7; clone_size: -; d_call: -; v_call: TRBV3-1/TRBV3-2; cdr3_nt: TGTGCCAGCAGCCAAGTCCGGTCCTACGAGCAGTACTTC; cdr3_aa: CASSQVRSYEQYF
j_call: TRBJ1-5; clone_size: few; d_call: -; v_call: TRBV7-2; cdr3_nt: TGTGCCAGCAGCGCGGTCGTGTTCCGGACGGGGAATCAGCCCCAGCATTTT; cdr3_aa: CASSAVVFRTGNQPQHF
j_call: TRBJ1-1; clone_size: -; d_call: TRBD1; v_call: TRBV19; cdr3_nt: TGTGCCAGTAGTCTTACAGGGGCGAACACTGAAGCTTTCTTT; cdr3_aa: CASSLTGANTEAFF
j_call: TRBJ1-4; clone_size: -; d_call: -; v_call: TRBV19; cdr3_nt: TGTGCCAGTAGTTTTGGGGCGTCTGAAAAACTGTTTTTT; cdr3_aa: CASSFGASEKLFF
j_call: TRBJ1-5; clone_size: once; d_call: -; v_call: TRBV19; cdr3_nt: TGTGCCAGTAGTACCCTTTATCAGCCCCAGCATTTT; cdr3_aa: CASSTLYQPQHF
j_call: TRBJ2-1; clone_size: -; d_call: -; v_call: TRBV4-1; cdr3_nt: TGCGCCAGCAGCCAAGATCCGGGCAATGAGCAGTTCTTC; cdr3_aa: CASSQDPGNEQFF
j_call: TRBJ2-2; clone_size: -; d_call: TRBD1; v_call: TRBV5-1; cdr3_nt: TGCGCCAGCAGCTTGGACAGGGGCACCGGGGAGCTGTTTTTT; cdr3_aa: CASSLDRGTGELFF
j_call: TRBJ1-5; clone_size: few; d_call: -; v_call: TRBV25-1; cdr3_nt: TGTGCCGACGGGGGGCTGAGCAATCAGCCCCAGCATTTT; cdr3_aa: CADGGLSNQPQHF
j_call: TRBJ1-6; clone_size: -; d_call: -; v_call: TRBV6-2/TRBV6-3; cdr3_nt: TGTGCCAGCAGTCTCCGACAGGATCTCGGATATAATTCACCCCTCCACTTT; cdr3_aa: CASSLRQDLGYNSPLHF
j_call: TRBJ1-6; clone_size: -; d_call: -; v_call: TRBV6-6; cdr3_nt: TGTGCCAGCAGAGGAGGGGGGGCGCTGGATTCACCCCTCCACTTT; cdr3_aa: CASRGGGALDSPLHF